The present entry profiles one T cell receptor (beta chain) with its context. The table came from immunoSEQ multiplex PCR; TCRdb's copy has only in-frame clones and leaves some out. The sample holds 27,000 or so clones, roughly four fifths seen once. The CDR3 has 14 amino acids. This sample stems from a study of OX40 agonist ivuxolimab in advanced cancers. The origin of this receptor is an adult with an advanced solid tumor such as melanoma, head and neck, liver or kidney cancer. Sequenced here: CD4+ or CD8+ T cells sorted from blood, sampled in a trial of the OX40 agonist ivuxolimab. The chain combines TRBV21-1 with TRBJ1-6. TRBV21-1 constitutes a pseudogene. The CDR3 region is CARLQRPFGSPLHF. CDR3 bases: TGTGCCAGGCTCCAGCGGCCATTCGGGTCACCCCTCCACTTT.